These 25 T cell receptor beta chains share one sample of origin, sequenced in a study of CXCR3-negative and CXCR3-positive naive CD8 T cells. TRB cDNA was prepared as libraries by UMI-labeled 5' RACE. Reanalyzing the 5' RACE reads, TCRdb keeps one entry per CDR3 protein, without DNA. This listing includes around 88,000 distinct CDR3 sequences. The antigens these receptors bind are not known. Study results and caveats: Greater hydrophobicity was found in TRB CDR3s of CXCR3-positive naive cells than of CXCR3-negative naive cells.

The sequenced material came from naive CXCR3+ CD8+ T cells from blood. Subset here: CD45RO-CCR7+CD27+CD95- naive CD8+ T cells expressing CXCR3 (TNR3+). The source of these receptors is a human donor in good health. Some clones in this sample may be carry-over from other donors' samples.

The chain couples TRBV7-9 to TRBJ1-4. Germline CDR1 is SEHNR and CDR2 is FQNEAQ (reference sequence). This CDR3 is built from 13 residues. The CDR3 reads CASRYGLNEKLFF.

This chain uses TRBV11-2 with TRBJ2-7. CDR1 is SGHAT, CDR2 FQNNGV, per germline. CDR3 size: 12 residues. The chain's CDR3 is CASSSAADEQYF.

The rearrangement joins TRBV15 to TRBJ2-7; TCRdb lists TRBD2, though no DNA is available to test this call. This CDR3 has 12 amino acids. CDR1 is LNHNV, CDR2 YYDKDF, per germline (reference sequence). The CDR3 sequence: CATSPSNDEQYF.

CDR3 sequence: CASSLAHTNEQFF. This sequence joins TRBV9 and TRBJ2-1. The CDR3 contains 13 residues. Germline loops: CDR1 SGDLS, CDR2 YYNGEE. Using reference TRBV9 and TRBJ2-1 for the parts outside the CDR3, the full variable domain is DSGVTQTPKHLITATGQRVTLRCSPRSGDLSVYWYQQSLDQGLQFLIQYYNGEERAKGNILERFSAQQFPDLHSELNLSSLELGDSALYFCASSLAHTNEQFFGPGTRLTVL.

The V call is TRBV19, the J call TRBJ2-3; the D gene TCRdb calls, TRBD1, cannot be checked with no DNA. Germline lookup yields CDR1 LNHDA and CDR2 SQIVND (reference sequence). CDR3 size: 16 residues. The CDR3 loop is CASSIGGAKGTDTQYF.

The chain joins TRBV6-4 to TRBJ2-1; TCRdb returns TRBD1, unconfirmable since there is no DNA. The CDR3 loop spans 12 amino acids. The germline V gene has CDR1 MRHNA and CDR2 SNTAGT. The CDR3 is CASSDSGGWQFF.

The rearrangement uses TRBV25-1 and TRBJ2-1; TCRdb selects TRBD2, and the lack of DNA leaves this call unchecked. Germline V gene sequence: CDR1 MGHDK, CDR2 SYGVNS. CDR3 size: 15 residues. The CDR3 spells CASSEWGLAWDEQFF.

V and J are TRBV7-9 and TRBJ2-1; TCRdb designates TRBD1, a call that cannot be tested without DNA. The germline V gene has CDR1 SEHNR and CDR2 FQNEAQ (reference sequence). The CDR3 consists of 14 residues. The CDR3 sequence is CASRSGTGGDEQFF. The full variable domain, its missing parts supplied by reference TRBV7-9 and TRBJ2-1, is DTGVSQNPRHKITKRGQNVTFRCDPISEHNRLYWYRQTLGQGPEFLTYFQNEAQLEKSRLLSDRFSAERPKGSFSTLEIQRTEQGDSAMYLCASRSGTGGDEQFFGPGTRLTVL.

The gene calls are TRBV27 and TRBJ2-5; no DNA is available, so the TRBD2 call from TCRdb remains unchecked. The CDR3 loop spans 14 amino acids. Germline V gene data show CDR1 as MNHEY and CDR2 as SMNVEV (reference sequence). CDR3 sequence reads: CASSLFGRSETQYF.

This rearrangement joins TRBV20-1 to TRBJ2-7. The germline gives CDR1 DFQATT, CDR2 SNEGSKA (reference sequence). CDR3 length: 12 amino acids. The CDR3 region is CSARDQRYEQYF.

This sequence joins TRBV5-6 and TRBJ2-2; TCRdb names TRBD1, which stays unverified in the absence of DNA. CDR1 is SGHDT, CDR2 YYEEEE, per germline. This CDR3 is built from 16 residues. CDR3 protein: CASSLVGQAQTGELFF.

The V gene is TRBV21-1, the J gene TRBJ2-3; TCRdb outputs TRBD1, but without DNA this stays unchecked. TRBV21-1 is a listed pseudogene. The CDR3 loop spans 20 amino acids. The CDR3 is CASSKVLWTGMESSTDTQYF.

The chain is built from TRBV15 and TRBJ2-7. Germline V gene data show CDR1 as LNHNV and CDR2 as YYDKDF (reference sequence). The CDR3 extends over 13 amino acids. CDR3 protein: CATSRGVSYEQYF. The whole variable domain, remainder taken from reference TRBV15 and TRBJ2-7, is DAMVIQNPRYQVTQFGKPVTLSCSQTLNHNVMYWYQQKSSQAPKLLFHYYDKDFNNEADTPDNFQSRRPNTSFCFLDIRSPGLGDTAMYLCATSRGVSYEQYFGPGTRLTVT.

The rearrangement joins TRBV10-3 to TRBJ1-5; TCRdb calls TRBD1, which cannot be checked without DNA. Per the germline V gene, CDR1 is ENHRY and CDR2 is SYGVKD. The CDR3 length is 16 residues. CDR3: CAISESRTGYNQPQHF.

The gene calls are TRBV15 and TRBJ2-6; TCRdb indicates TRBD1, and absent DNA this call remains unverified. This CDR3 is built from 16 residues. Germline V gene lookup returns CDR1 LNHNV and CDR2 YYDKDF (reference sequence). Here the CDR3 reads CATSGTGASGANVLTF.

V is TRBV5-5 and J is TRBJ2-3; TCRdb's D gene call, TRBD1, goes unchecked for lack of DNA. CDR1 and CDR2 from the germline V gene are SGHKS and YYEKEE (reference sequence). The CDR3 contains 16 residues. This chain's CDR3 is CASSLRDSWATDTQYF.

V and J are TRBV7-2 and TRBJ2-5; TCRdb's assignment of TRBD2 cannot be checked, as there is no DNA. The germline V gene has CDR1 SGHTA and CDR2 FQGNSA. The CDR3 runs to 17 residues. CDR3 sequence reads: CASSLDRLAAYQETQYF.

The chain has TRBV7-9 and TRBJ2-1; TCRdb's D call, TRBD1, is unchecked because there is no DNA. Germline CDR1 reads SEHNR; CDR2 reads FQNEAQ (reference sequence). CDR3 size: 15 residues. The CDR3 here is CASSLTGTGNERRFF.

The chain links TRBV20-1 to TRBJ2-1. The CDR3 consists of 13 residues. Germline V lookup: CDR1 DFQATT, CDR2 SNEGSKA (reference sequence). The CDR3 protein is CSARGNSYNEQFF.

The chain links TRBV28 to TRBJ2-3; the TCRdb D gene call, TRBD2, has no DNA to confirm it. This CDR3 has 15 amino acids. Germline V gives CDR1 MDHEN, CDR2 SYDVKM. CDR3 in amino acids: CASRVAGGSTDTQYF.

V usage is TRBV6-4 and J usage is TRBJ2-3; there is no DNA to check the TCRdb D call of TRBD2. CDR1 MRHNA and CDR2 SNTAGT come from the germline V gene. This CDR3 comprises 17 residues. CDR3 in amino acids: CASSDSTSGIGTDTQYF.

The chain is built from TRBV6-2 or TRBV6-3 and TRBJ2-5. Germline loops: CDR1 MNHEY, CDR2 SVGEGT. The CDR3 runs to 15 residues. The CDR3 protein is CASSYAGTLKETQYF.

The V gene is TRBV19, the J gene TRBJ2-1; TCRdb's D call of TRBD2 is untestable without DNA. Germline loops: CDR1 LNHDA, CDR2 SQIVND (reference sequence). The CDR3 contains 18 residues. The CDR3 sequence: CASSVTSGADWFYNEQFF.

The gene calls are TRBV27 and TRBJ2-1; lacking DNA, the TRBD1 call made by TCRdb goes unchecked. Germline V gives CDR1 MNHEY, CDR2 SMNVEV (reference sequence). There are 15 residues in the CDR3. The CDR3 spells CASSWRGGPYNEQFF.

Here the CDR3 reads CASSYHPGPNYEQYF. The rearrangement links TRBV9 to TRBJ2-7; checking the TCRdb D call of TRBD1 is not possible without DNA. This CDR3 contains 15 residues. The germline gives CDR1 SGDLS, CDR2 YYNGEE. Looking up the rest from reference TRBV9 and TRBJ2-7 gives the full variable domain: DSGVTQTPKHLITATGQRVTLRCSPRSGDLSVYWYQQSLDQGLQFLIQYYNGEERAKGNILERFSAQQFPDLHSELNLSSLELGDSALYFCASSYHPGPNYEQYFGPGTRLTVT.